The T cell receptor beta chain described here comes from a study of T cell repertoires in cytomegalovirus infection. TCRdb re-called the reads through MiXCR, storing one row per CDR3 protein. Among about 740,000 distinct CDR3 sequences listed, approximately 34% were seen once. With 5 bases clipped from V and 8 bases from J, the junction kept 10 bases outside the gene matches. The CDR3 is 14 residues long. The germline V gene encodes CDR1 MNHEY and CDR2 SMNVEV (reference sequence). V is TRBV27 and J is TRBJ1-2, with 8 bases aligning to TRBD1. This sequence originates from a human donor in good health (CMV status not recorded). Some clones in this sample may be carry-over from other donors' samples. Input material: PBMCs. The CDR3 DNA is TGTGCCAGCAGTACCCATACAGGGGGTCTAGGCTACACCTTC. Translation: CASSTHTGGLGYTF.